Listed below are T cell receptor beta chains from one sample, sequenced in a study of cytomegalovirus exposure and HLA in healthy donors. This table comes from immunoSEQ multiplex PCR, and its TCRdb copy is limited to in-frame clones, with some not included. The data contain 150,000 to 200,000 clones, 70% to 80% of them seen just once; the ten biggest clones take up around 2.2%. Sequenced sample: PBMCs. These receptors all stem from a man in his 60s in good health and CMV-seronegative. CDR3s include the opening cysteine and the closing phenylalanine or tryptophan. The order of the fields is V gene, J gene, CDR3 protein.

V: TRBV30
J: TRBJ1-2
CDR3: CAWSGQGYGYTF

V: TRBV5-6
J: TRBJ2-5
CDR3: CASSPSRYQETQYF

V: TRBV5-6
J: TRBJ1-2
CDR3: CASRNSGTLYGYTF

V: TRBV7-8
J: TRBJ2-3
CDR3: CASSLGAGQGTDTQYF

V: TRBV5-6
J: TRBJ1-2
CDR3: CASSSGQGYGYTF

V: TRBV5-4
J: TRBJ2-3
CDR3: CASSMTSGRTDTQYF

V: TRBV5-1
J: TRBJ2-1
CDR3: CASSNRQGAGNEQFF

V: TRBV6-5
J: TRBJ2-7
CDR3: CASSPIGNEQYF

V: TRBV15
J: TRBJ1-4
CDR3: CATSRAGTGNEKLFF

V: TRBV29-1
J: TRBJ1-2
CDR3: CSAKTGTGLYYGYTF

V: TRBV6-1
J: TRBJ1-2
CDR3: CAGKAGTANYGYTF

V: TRBV4-1
J: TRBJ2-1
CDR3: CASSRFKGDEQFF

V: TRBV19
J: TRBJ2-2
CDR3: CASRGRGLAGTGELFF

V: TRBV4-3
J: TRBJ1-1
CDR3: CASSLRGPGTEAFF

V: TRBV6-5
J: TRBJ2-3
CDR3: CASSRGGATDTQYF

V: TRBV7-9
J: TRBJ1-2
CDR3: CASSLDRGGYTF

V: TRBV19
J: TRBJ1-4
CDR3: CASSSHGGTGEKLFF

V: TRBV27
J: TRBJ2-7
CDR3: CASSFSAPGNEQYF

V: TRBV6-1
J: TRBJ1-6
CDR3: CASSERGSPLHF

V: TRBV15
J: TRBJ1-1
CDR3: CATSRGGRVGAEAFF

V: TRBV30
J: TRBJ2-1
CDR3: CAWTTSGSYNEQFF

V: TRBV29-1
J: TRBJ2-1
CDR3: CSGYGGRASNEQFF

V: TRBV5-8
J: TRBJ2-7
CDR3: CASSLDGDRGSYEQYF

V: TRBV30
J: TRBJ2-3
CDR3: CALGLAGGSDTQYF

V: TRBV7-9
J: TRBJ2-5
CDR3: CASSLAGSGEETQYF

V: TRBV12-5
J: TRBJ1-4
CDR3: CASGPTGRATNEKLFF

V: TRBV19
J: TRBJ2-1
CDR3: CAGCIQDRLNEQFF

V: TRBV7-9
J: TRBJ1-4
CDR3: CASTHRGENEKLFF

V: TRBV6-1
J: TRBJ1-5
CDR3: CASSSGGDQPQHF

V: TRBV19
J: TRBJ2-5
CDR3: CAAGSGTHQETQYF

V: TRBV11-3
J: TRBJ2-3
CDR3: CASSPRLAASTDTQYF

V: TRBV11-2
J: TRBJ1-1
CDR3: CASSLGQGLTEAFF

V: TRBV2
J: TRBJ2-3
CDR3: CASRERGVADTQYF

V: TRBV7-3
J: TRBJ1-1
CDR3: CASSSGGQGEMNTEAFF

V: TRBV18
J: TRBJ2-3
CDR3: CASSPGTDTQYF

V: TRBV19
J: TRBJ1-4
CDR3: CASSAAGNEKPFF

V: TRBV19
J: TRBJ2-5
CDR3: CASRRQGGQETQYF